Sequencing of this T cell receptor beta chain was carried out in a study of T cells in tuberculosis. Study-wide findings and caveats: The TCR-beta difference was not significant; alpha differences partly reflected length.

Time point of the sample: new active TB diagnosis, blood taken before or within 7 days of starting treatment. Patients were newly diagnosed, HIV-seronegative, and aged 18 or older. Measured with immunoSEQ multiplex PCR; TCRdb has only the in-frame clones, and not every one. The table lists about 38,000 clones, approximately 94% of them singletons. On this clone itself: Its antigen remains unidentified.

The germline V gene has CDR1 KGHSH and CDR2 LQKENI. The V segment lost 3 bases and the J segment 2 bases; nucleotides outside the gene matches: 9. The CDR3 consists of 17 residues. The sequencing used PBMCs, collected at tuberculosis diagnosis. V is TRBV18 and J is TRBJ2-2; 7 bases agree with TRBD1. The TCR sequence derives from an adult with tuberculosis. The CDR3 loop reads CASSPSQGNINTGELFF. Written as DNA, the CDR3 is TGTGCCAGCTCACCCTCACAGGGGAACATCAACACCGGGGAGCTGTTTTTT.